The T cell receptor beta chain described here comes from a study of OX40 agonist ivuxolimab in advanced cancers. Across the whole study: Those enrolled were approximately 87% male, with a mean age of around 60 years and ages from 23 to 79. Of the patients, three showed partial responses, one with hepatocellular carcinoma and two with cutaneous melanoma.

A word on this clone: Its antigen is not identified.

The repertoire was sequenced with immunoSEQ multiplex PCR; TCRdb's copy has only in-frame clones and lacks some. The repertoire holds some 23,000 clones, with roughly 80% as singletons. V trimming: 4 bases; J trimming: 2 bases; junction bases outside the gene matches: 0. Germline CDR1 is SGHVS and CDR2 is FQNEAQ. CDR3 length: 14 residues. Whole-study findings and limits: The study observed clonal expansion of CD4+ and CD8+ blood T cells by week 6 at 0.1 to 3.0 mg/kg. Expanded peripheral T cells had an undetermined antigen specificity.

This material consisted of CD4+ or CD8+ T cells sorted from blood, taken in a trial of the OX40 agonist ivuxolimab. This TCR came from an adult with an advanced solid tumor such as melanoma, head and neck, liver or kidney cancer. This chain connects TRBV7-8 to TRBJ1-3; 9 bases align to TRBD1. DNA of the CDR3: TGTGCCAGCAGCTGGGACAGGGCTGGAAACACCATATATTTT. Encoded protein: CASSWDRAGNTIYF.